Below, 29 T cell receptor beta chains from the same sample are listed, as sequenced in a study of blood T cell repertoires in COVID-19. Profiling relied on immunoSEQ multiplex PCR, and the TCRdb table lists in-frame clones only, not all of them. The table shows about 100,000 clones, with 80% to 90% occurring only once. Sequencing was performed on peripheral blood. The receptor source for this set is a woman aged 80 or over with acute or convalescent COVID-19.

CDR3 amino acids: CAWSGEEPEAFF. The CDR3 nucleotides are TGTGCCTGGAGTGGCGAGGAACCCGAAGCTTTCTTT. This chain connects TRBV30 to TRBJ1-1; no clear D gene. The CDR3 sequence is 12 residues long. Germline V gene sequence: CDR1 GTSNPN, CDR2 SVGIG (reference sequence). V gave up 1 base and J gave up 8 bases, with 11 bases separating them.

This chain uses TRBV27 with TRBJ2-7, with a possible D match to TRBD1 (6 bases). CDR3 length equals 13 residues. V shed 3 bases and J shed 4 bases, with 10 bases lying between them. The germline V gene has CDR1 MNHEY and CDR2 SMNVEV (reference sequence). Here the CDR3 DNA reads TGTGCCAGCAGTTTTGGGGGCGGTTACGAGCAGTACTTC. Its translation: CASSFGGGYEQYF.

This clone was detected only a few times. V and J are TRBV7-2 and TRBJ2-7; D gene ambiguous. Trimming stripped 3 bases from V and 5 bases from J, with 5 bases between. CDR3 length: 11 residues. Germline CDR1 reads SGHTA; CDR2 reads FQGNSA. The DNA of the CDR3 is TGTGCCAGCAGCTTTTCTCACGAGCAGTACTTC. Translating gives CASSFSHEQYF. Full variable domain (outside the CDR3, taken from reference TRBV7-2 and TRBJ2-7): GAGVSQSPSNKVTEKGKDVELRCDPISGHTALYWYRQSLGQGLEFLIYFQGNSAPDKSGLPSDRFSAERTGGSVSTLTIQRTQQEDSAVYLCASSFSHEQYFGPGTRLTVT.

The chain couples TRBV30 to TRBJ2-7, with a weak D call TRBD1 (6 bases). CDR1 is GTSNPN, CDR2 SVGIG, per germline (reference sequence). The CDR3 contains 12 residues. V lost 2 bases to trimming and J lost 5 bases, with 10 bases between them. CDR3 bases: TGTGCCTGGAGTTGGAACAGGGACGAGCAGTACTTC. Translating gives CAWSWNRDEQYF.

The genes are TRBV12-3 or TRBV12-4 and TRBJ1-1; 9 bases map to TRBD1. This CDR3 contains 12 residues. V was clipped by 6 bases and J by 11 bases; unmatched bases: 7. The CDR3 sequence is CASRPDRGAAFF. In nucleotides, the CDR3 is TGTGCCAGCAGACCTGACAGGGGGGCGGCTTTCTTT.

The chain recombines TRBV9 with TRBJ1-5; TRBD1 aligns across 12 bases. The CDR3 length is 17 residues. The germline V gene has CDR1 SGDLS and CDR2 YYNGEE. V was clipped by 7 bases and J by 1 base; unmatched bases: 9. CDR3 region: CASPPGQGARSNQPQHF. The CDR3, as DNA: TGTGCCAGCCCTCCGGGACAGGGGGCCAGAAGCAATCAGCCCCAGCATTTT.

The CDR3 DNA is TGTGCCAGCATTGCTAGCGGGGCTGAAGAGACCCAGTACTTC. Translating gives CASIASGAEETQYF. This sequence joins TRBV2 and TRBJ2-5; 9 positions match TRBD2. Germline CDR1 and CDR2: SNHLY and FYNNEI. V trimming: 7 bases; J trimming: 3 bases; junction bases outside the gene matches: 6. The CDR3 has 14 residues.

V usage is TRBV28 and J usage is TRBJ2-7, with 8 bases aligning to TRBD1. The germline V gene encodes CDR1 MDHEN and CDR2 SYDVKM. CDR3 length: 18 amino acids. The ends lost 5 bases at V and 4 bases at J; junction bases unmatched: 19. In DNA, the CDR3 is TGTGCCAGCAGTATATCCTACCACCGGGACAGGTACCCTTACGAGCAGTACTTC. Protein sequence: CASSISYHRDRYPYEQYF.

The CDR3: CASSPPGGPKNTGELFF. CDR3 sequence (DNA): TGTGCCAGCTCACCACCGGGGGGACCGAAGAACACCGGGGAGCTGTTTTTT. The chain recombines TRBV18 with TRBJ2-2; perhaps TRBD2 as D (6 bases). Germline V gene sequence: CDR1 KGHSH, CDR2 LQKENI. V was shortened by 0 bases and J by 1 base, with 12 bases between the two germline ends. This CDR3 has 17 residues.

In this sample, this clone turned up a few times. The V call is TRBV9, the J call TRBJ1-2; weak D call: TRBD1 (6 bases). V was cut by 0 bases and J by 2 bases, with 11 bases left in between. The CDR3 is made up of 15 amino acids. Germline V lookup: CDR1 SGDLS, CDR2 YYNGEE. CDR3 protein: CASSVGGGANYGYTF. The CDR3 region has the DNA TGTGCCAGCAGCGTAGGCGGGGGCGCGAACTATGGCTACACCTTC. Variable domain in full (rest from reference TRBV9 and TRBJ1-2): DSGVTQTPKHLITATGQRVTLRCSPRSGDLSVYWYQQSLDQGLQFLIQYYNGEERAKGNILERFSAQQFPDLHSELNLSSLELGDSALYFCASSVGGGANYGYTFGSGTRLTVV.

The chain uses TRBV7-9 and TRBJ1-2; no firm D call. This CDR3 comprises 16 residues. V lost 5 bases and J lost 0, with 16 bases in between. Germline assignment: CDR1 SEHNR and CDR2 FQNEAQ (reference sequence). The CDR3 nucleotides read TGTGCCAGCAGCCCAGAGGGCGCATTAGCTAACTATGGCTACACCTTC. Translation: CASSPEGALANYGYTF.

J is TRBJ1-1 and V is TRBV7-8, with D tentatively TRBD1 (6 bases). Germline lookup yields CDR1 SGHVS and CDR2 FQNEAQ. The CDR3 runs 16 residues. V was shortened by 0 bases and J by 6 bases, with 17 bases between the two germline ends. The DNA for the CDR3 is TGTGCCAGCAGCTTAGCGCATACAGGGAGGGTCTCTGAAGCTTTCTTT. It codes for CASSLAHTGRVSEAFF.

J is TRBJ2-3 and V is TRBV5-1; 10 bases align to TRBD2. J gave up 6 bases and V 0 bases, and 7 bases lay outside the gene matches. The CDR3 is made up of 16 amino acids. Germline-derived CDR1 and CDR2 are SGHRS and YFSETQ. CDR3 amino acids: CASSLGLAGTWDTQYF. The DNA for the CDR3 is TGCGCCAGCAGCTTGGGACTAGCGGGTACTTGGGATACGCAGTATTTT.

The chain is built from TRBV30 and TRBJ2-7; no clear D. The CDR3 is 12 amino acids. Trimming removed 0 bases from V and 5 bases from J, with 8 bases in between. CDR1 GTSNPN and CDR2 SVGIG come from the germline V gene (reference sequence). As DNA, the CDR3 is TGTGCCTGGAGTGTTTTGTCCGACGAGCAGTACTTC. Translated, it gives CAWSVLSDEQYF. Full variable domain (missing parts from reference TRBV30 and TRBJ2-7): SQTIHQWPATLVQPVGSPLSLECTVEGTSNPNLYWYRQAAGRGLQLLFYSVGIGQISSEVPQNLSASRPQDRQFILSSKKLLLSDSGFYLCAWSVLSDEQYFGPGTRLTVT.

Only one count was recorded for this clone. The DNA of the CDR3 is TGTGCCAGCTCACCGCGCGGAGGGGGCGAGACCCAGTACTTC. Its protein product is CASSPRGGGETQYF. This chain links TRBV18 with TRBJ2-5; D perhaps matches TRBD1 (7 bases). V lost 3 bases and J 5 bases, leaving 13 bases between the germline ends. The CDR3 runs 14 residues. Germline CDR1 KGHSH, CDR2 LQKENI. Supplemented by reference TRBV18 and TRBJ2-5, the full variable domain reads NAGVMQNPRHLVRRRGQEARLRCSPMKGHSHVYWYRQLPEEGLKFMVYLQKENIIDESGMPKERFSAEFPKEGPSILRIQQVVRGDSAAYFCASSPRGGGETQYFGPGTRLLVL.

The rearrangement joins TRBV28 to TRBJ1-6; the D gene is possibly TRBD1 (5 bases). V lost 5 bases to trimming and J lost 4 bases, with 9 bases between them. Per the germline V gene, CDR1 is MDHEN and CDR2 is SYDVKM. The CDR3 has 14 residues. This CDR3 is CASSRQTYNSPLHF. The DNA for the CDR3 is TGTGCCAGCAGTCGACAGACTTATAATTCACCCCTCCACTTT.

The chain employs TRBV5-1 and TRBJ1-2; 7 bases match TRBD1. Trimming took 4 bases from V and 4 from J; bases not matched to a gene: 4. Per the germline V gene, CDR1 is SGHRS and CDR2 is YFSETQ. This CDR3 has 13 amino acids. In DNA, the CDR3 is TGCGCCAGCAGCCCCCGGACAGGCTATGGCTACACCTTC. It specifies CASSPRTGYGYTF. The full variable domain, rest sourced from reference TRBV5-1 and TRBJ1-2, is KAGVTQTPRYLIKTRGQQVTLSCSPISGHRSVSWYQQTPGQGLQFLFEYFSETQRNKGNFPGRFSGRQFSNSRSEMNVSTLELGDSALYLCASSPRTGYGYTFGSGTRLTVV.

The chain employs TRBV30 and TRBJ1-5; D unclear. CDR1 is GTSNPN, CDR2 SVGIG, per germline (reference sequence). The CDR3 runs to 14 residues. V lost 1 base, J lost 7 bases, and 14 bases lay in between. The CDR3 sequence: CAWSAGFRVQPQHF. DNA of the CDR3: TGTGCCTGGAGTGCGGGGTTCCGGGTCCAGCCCCAGCATTTT.

The V call is TRBV7-9, the J call TRBJ2-7, with 7 nucleotides matching TRBD2. Germline loops: CDR1 SEHNR, CDR2 FQNEAQ (reference sequence). Unmatched junction bases numbered 12, after V lost 3 bases and J lost 4 bases. The CDR3 is 16 residues long. CDR3 residues: CASSFFGGISSYEQYF. CDR3 in DNA: TGTGCCAGCAGCTTCTTCGGGGGGATAAGTAGTTACGAGCAGTACTTC.

The chain couples TRBV28 to TRBJ2-1; a weak D match, TRBD1 (5 bases). Germline values: CDR1 MDHEN, CDR2 SYDVKM. V gave up 9 bases and J gave up 0 bases, with 12 bases separating them. This CDR3 contains 14 residues. The CDR3 region has the DNA TGTGCCAGTGACAGTTTGAGCTCCTACAATGAGCAGTTCTTC. It is translated as CASDSLSSYNEQFF.

The chain is built from TRBV3-1 (or the pseudogene TRBV3-2) and TRBJ2-7; 12 bases match TRBD1. The CDR3 has 15 residues. The germline CDR1 and CDR2 sequences are LGHDT and YNNKEL (reference sequence). With V trimmed by 5 bases and J by 2 bases, 4 bases remained unmatched. The CDR3 protein is CASSGRDRGPYEQYF. CDR3 bases: TGTGCCAGCAGCGGCCGGGACAGGGGGCCCTACGAGCAGTACTTC.

The sample holds one count of this clone. This chain links TRBV28 with TRBJ2-1; 9 nucleotides agree with TRBD2. The V gene end was trimmed by 6 bases and the J gene end by 8 bases; junction bases not matched to a gene: 11. The CDR3 spans 15 residues. Germline lookup yields CDR1 MDHEN and CDR2 SYDVKM. CDR3 protein: CASRPSTAGGHEQFF. For the CDR3, the DNA is TGTGCCAGCAGGCCCTCCACTGCGGGGGGGCATGAGCAGTTCTTC.

The V gene is TRBV6-4, the J gene TRBJ2-2, with D perhaps matching TRBD1 (6 bases). The germline V gene encodes CDR1 MRHNA and CDR2 SNTAGT. This CDR3 region has 14 residues. V was clipped by 5 bases and J by 1 base, with 8 bases between them. This chain's CDR3 is CASSWTVNTGELFF. DNA of the CDR3: TGTGCCAGCAGTTGGACAGTGAACACCGGGGAGCTGTTTTTT.

This clone was detected only a few times. The V call is TRBV11-3, the J call TRBJ2-7; 10 bases align to TRBD1. CDR1 is SGHNT, CDR2 YENEEA, per germline. Trimming took 3 bases from V and 4 from J; bases not matched to a gene: 12. CDR3 size: 17 residues. The CDR3 reads CASSLGDRGGPGYEQYF. CDR3 in DNA: TGTGCCAGCAGCTTGGGGGACAGGGGTGGTCCGGGGTACGAGCAGTACTTC.

V is TRBV5-1 and J is TRBJ2-2; 13 bases agree with TRBD2. The CDR3 is 18 residues long. Germline CDR1 SGHRS, CDR2 YFSETQ. The V gene end was trimmed by 0 bases and the J gene end by 4 bases; junction bases not matched to a gene: 6. CDR3 protein: CASSLEYGTSGVTGELFF. The DNA of the CDR3 is TGCGCCAGCAGCTTGGAGTACGGGACTAGCGGGGTCACCGGGGAGCTGTTTTTT.

In DNA, the CDR3 is TGTGCCAGTAGTGGCTGGAGGGGGGGCGAGGGGGAGACCCAGTACTTC. Protein: CASSGWRGGEGETQYF. The chain joins TRBV19 to TRBJ2-5, with D maybe TRBD2 (7 bases). This CDR3 has 16 amino acids. The germline gives CDR1 LNHDA, CDR2 SQIVND (reference sequence). Between the trimmed V and J ends, which lost 5 bases and 5 bases, there was a span of 21 bases.

J is TRBJ2-7 and V is TRBV5-1, with TRBD1 as a possible D gene (6 bases). With 3 bases removed from V and 0 bases from J, the gap between germline ends came to 7 bases. CDR1 and CDR2 from the germline V gene are SGHRS and YFSETQ. The CDR3 runs 13 residues. CDR3: CASSYRDSYEQYF. CDR3 in DNA: TGCGCCAGCAGCTACAGGGACTCCTACGAGCAGTACTTC.

V usage is TRBV3-1 (or the pseudogene TRBV3-2) and J usage is TRBJ1-4; tentatively, D is TRBD1 (6 bases). This CDR3 has 14 residues. V shed 5 bases and J shed 7 bases, with 14 bases lying between them. Germline V CDR1 and CDR2: LGHDT, YNNKEL (reference sequence). In DNA form, the CDR3 reads TGTGCCAGCAGCTCAGGGGTCTCCGGTGAAAAACTGTTTTTT. Residues: CASSSGVSGEKLFF.

This clone was seen a single time. The J gene is TRBJ1-2, the V gene TRBV10-3; 9 bases agree with TRBD1. CDR1 and CDR2 (germline): ENHRY, SYGVKD. The CDR3 has 16 amino acids. With 4 bases clipped from V and 3 bases from J, the junction kept 9 bases outside the gene matches. CDR3 coding DNA: TGTGCCATCAGTGCTTGGACAGGGGAGTCCTACTATGGCTACACCTTC. This encodes CAISAWTGESYYGYTF.